This T cell receptor (beta chain) emerged from a study of blood T cells in healthy people across ages. Looking at the study overall: Template switching caught about one barcoded beta molecule for each two T cells. Findings and caveats of the study: With donor CMV status unknown, expanded clonotype changes were possibly confounded.

The V end lost 0 bases, the J end lost 2 bases, and 11 bases lay between the germline ends. The germline V gene encodes CDR1 SGHRS and CDR2 YFSETQ. This CDR3 has 15 residues. Total RNA extracted from each sample amounted to at least 6 micrograms. The second PCR ran roughly 7 to 12 cycles with a sample-barcoded 5' primer and J-beta primers. A template-switch adaptor that had 12 random nucleotides put a tag on each cDNA molecule. Each CDR3 protein is one row after TCRdb ran MiXCR on the 5' RACE reads. The sample lists some 920,000 distinct CDR3 sequences; just over 50% were seen once. This clonotype was seen a handful of times. The antigen remains undetermined.

This TCR was recovered from a woman in her sixties or seventies in good health. The genes are TRBV5-1 and TRBJ1-1; the D is unclear. The sequencing input was blood. CDR3 bases: TGCGCCAGCAGCTTGGACGGGTGGGGAAACACTGAAGCTTTCTTT. Translated: CASSLDGWGNTEAFF.